The clone carrying this T cell receptor (beta chain) showed up just a few times. The antigen is unknown. This specimen comes from a study of glioma-infiltrating T cells. Germline values: CDR1 WSHSY, CDR2 SAAADI. The CDR3 extends over 15 amino acids. The trim removed 3 bases at V and 2 bases at J, leaving 4 bases unmatched. Study results and caveats: Very few CDR3 sequences were shared between tissue and blood. Non-neoplastic patients had below-expected tissue-blood divergence, while all gliomas exceeded expectation.

The iRepertoire nested amplicon-rescue multiplex PCR amplified TCR alpha and beta CDR3s from RNA. Input was roughly 95-450 ng of tissue mRNA or PBMC total RNA. TCRdb passed the multiplex PCR reads through MiXCR, listing each CDR3 protein once. There are around 180,000 distinct CDR3 sequences in the sample; about 46% occur only once, and roughly 5.2% lies in the top ten. The TCR originated in a human donor with low-grade glioma or glioblastoma, undergoing nonglioma brain surgery, or in good health (not recorded which). This chain links TRBV10-2 with TRBJ2-3, with TRBD2 matching 8 bases. The material sequenced was glioma tissue, nonneoplastic brain tissue, or PBMCs (not recorded which). The CDR3 sequence is CASSELAASTDTQYF. CDR3 nucleotide sequence: TGCGCCAGCAGTGAACTAGCGGCCTCCACAGATACGCAGTATTTT.